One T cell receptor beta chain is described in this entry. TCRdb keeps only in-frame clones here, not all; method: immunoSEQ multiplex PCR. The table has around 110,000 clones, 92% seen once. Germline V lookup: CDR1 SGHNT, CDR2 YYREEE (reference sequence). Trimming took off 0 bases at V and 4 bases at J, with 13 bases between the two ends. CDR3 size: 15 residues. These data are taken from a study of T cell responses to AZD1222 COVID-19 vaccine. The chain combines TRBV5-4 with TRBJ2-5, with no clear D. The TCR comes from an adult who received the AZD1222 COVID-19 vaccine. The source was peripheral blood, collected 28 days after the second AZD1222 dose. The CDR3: CASSLGADFTETQYF. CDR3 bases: TGTGCCAGCAGCTTGGGGGCAGATTTCACAGAGACCCAGTACTTC.